Following are 20 T cell receptor beta chains from one sample sequenced in a study of tumor-infiltrating lymphocytes in primary liver carcinoma (dated by TCRdb to the late 2010s). Blood RNA was extracted from unsorted whole blood using TRIzol reagent, and germline DNA was obtained with the DNeasy Blood & Tissue kit. Sequencing was carried out with an Illumina HiSeq 2500. Using a constant-region primer and ProtoScript II reverse transcriptase, TCRbeta-specific cDNA was reverse-transcribed from 500 to 650 ng total RNA. Construction of the TCRbeta libraries relied on three nested rounds of multiplex PCR, following a slightly modified ARM-PCR procedure. Each of the first two PCR rounds ran for roughly 9 cycles using multiplex TRBV1-TRBV30 forward primers together with a Cbeta reverse primer. TCRdb applied fastp at Q25 and MiXCR to the public reads, then kept only in-frame beta chains. Each record represents a unique CDR3 protein, reported with the most common genes and DNA among its rows. Within this sample are around 330,000 distinct CDR3 sequences, with roughly two thirds of them counted one time only. Clones ranked in the top ten supply roughly 9% of the sample.

Sequencing was done on a sample of peripheral blood. Receptors originate from a man aged 40-49 years with primary liver carcinoma and hepatitis B virus infection.

For the CDR3, the DNA is TGCGCCAGTGGCCATGGACGAGGGGGCACAGATACGCAGTATTTT. Its protein is CASGHGRGGTDTQYF. J is TRBJ2-3 and V is TRBV4-1; D might be TRBD1 or TRBD2, each matching 5 bases. V shed 9 bases and J shed 1 base, with 17 bases lying between them. The CDR3 consists of 15 residues. The germline CDR1 and CDR2 sequences are MGHRA and YSYEKL.

This clonotype was detected a few times. This sequence joins TRBV28 and TRBJ1-4; a possible D gene is TRBD1 (5 bases). The V gene's germline CDR1 is MDHEN and CDR2 SYDVKM. The V end was cut by 3 bases, the J end by 0 bases, with 8 bases between. There are 15 residues in the CDR3. The CDR3 sequence is CASSFPTATNEKLFF. Here the CDR3 DNA reads TGTGCCAGCAGTTTTCCGACAGCAACTAATGAAAAACTGTTTTTT.

At least ten counts were recorded for this clonotype. This chain joins TRBV4-2 and TRBJ2-3; D uncertain. With 1 base removed from V and 8 bases from J, the gap between germline ends came to 13 bases. CDR1 is LGHNA, CDR2 YNFKEQ, per germline. This CDR3 is built from 14 residues. The CDR3 DNA follows: TGTGCCAGCAGCCAAGTTTATGGGGAAGGTACGCAGTATTTT. Protein: CASSQVYGEGTQYF.

V and J are TRBV4-1 and TRBJ2-2; D is ambiguous. V was clipped by 0 bases and J by 0 bases, with 8 bases between them. Germline lookup yields CDR1 MGHRA and CDR2 YSYEKL. The CDR3 spans 16 residues. CDR3 in DNA: TGCGCCAGCAGCCAAGACCAGTCGACGAACACCGGGGAGCTGTTTTTT. The encoded protein is CASSQDQSTNTGELFF.

This clonotype has a handful of counts. J is TRBJ2-6 and V is TRBV5-1; possibly TRBD2 for D (6 bases). CDR3 length: 20 amino acids. V was pared by 2 bases and J by 0 bases, with 21 bases between. The germline CDR1 and CDR2 sequences are SGHRS and YFSETQ. CDR3 DNA: TGCGCCAGCAGCTTACCCGGGACTCCCGAAACATACTCTGGGGCCAACGTCCTGACTTTC. Translated: CASSLPGTPETYSGANVLTF.

This clonotype qualifies as medium-sized. The V and J genes are TRBV4-2 and TRBJ2-1; 10 bases align to TRBD1. Germline V gives CDR1 LGHNA, CDR2 YNFKEQ. This CDR3 is built from 16 residues. V gave up 3 bases and J gave up 5 bases; unmatched junction bases: 7. The CDR3 protein is CASSHAGGQGNNEQFF. CDR3 nucleotides: TGTGCCAGCAGCCACGCCGGGGGACAGGGGAACAATGAGCAGTTCTTC.

Here the CDR3 reads CASSLASDGAYEQYF. The DNA of the CDR3 is TGTGCCAGCAGCTTAGCTTCGGACGGGGCCTACGAGCAGTACTTC. This chain joins TRBV11-2 and TRBJ2-7, with a possible D match to TRBD2 (5 bases). Trimming pared 1 base from V and 2 bases from J, leaving 12 bases between. Germline V gives CDR1 SGHAT, CDR2 FQNNGV. The CDR3 has 15 amino acids.

A note on this clonotype: Since a much larger clone is just one base distant, this may be a read error. DNA for the CDR3: TGTGCCAGCACCGCCGTTTGGGGCACTGGAGCTTTCTTT. Its protein product is CASTAVWGTGAFF. The rearrangement links TRBV6-2 or TRBV6-3 to TRBJ1-1; weak D call: TRBD1 (5 bases). Germline values: CDR1 MNHEY, CDR2 SVGEGT. This CDR3 has 13 residues.

This clonotype was seen repeatedly, ten times or more. The J gene is TRBJ2-1, the V gene TRBV6-2 or TRBV6-3, with 12 bases identical to TRBD2. The CDR3 contains 12 residues. Trimming cost V 8 bases and J 7 bases; bases outside gene matches: 0. Looked up from germline, CDR1 is MNHEY and CDR2 is SVGEGT. CDR3 residues: CASGLAGNEQFF. CDR3 in DNA: TGTGCCAGCGGACTAGCGGGAAATGAGCAGTTCTTC.

On this clonotype: A much more abundant neighbour one base away suggests this may be a read error. The chain couples TRBV12-3 or TRBV12-4 to TRBJ2-7; the match to TRBD2 covers 8 bases. CDR3 length: 15 amino acids. DNA for the CDR3: TGTGCCAGCAGGCCTAGCGGGCGGAGCTCCTACGAGCGGTACTTC. It codes for CASRPSGRSSYERYF.

This clonotype has more than one count but fewer than ten. The rearrangement joins TRBV7-9 to TRBJ1-2, with D unclear. Germline CDR1 SEHNR, CDR2 FQNEAQ (reference sequence). The length of the CDR3 is 11 residues. Trimming shortened V by 5 bases and J by 1 base, and 2 bases separated the two germline ends. The CDR3 protein is CASSDNYGYTF. For the CDR3, the DNA is TGTGCCAGCAGCGATAACTATGGCTACACCTTC.

Points on this clonotype: A much larger clonotype is one base distant, so this may be a read error. The chain links TRBV5-1 to TRBJ2-6, with D unresolved. CDR1 SGHRS and CDR2 YFSETQ come from the germline V gene. This CDR3 region has 15 residues. V was trimmed by 0 bases and J by 2 bases, leaving 6 bases between them. CDR3 residues: CASSLESTGANVLTF. The CDR3 nucleotides read TGCGCCAGCAGCTTGGAAAGCACTGGGGCCAACGTCCTGACTTTC.

This clonotype appeared many times. This sequence joins TRBV4-2 and TRBJ2-3; 11 bases line up with TRBD2. Germline-derived CDR1 and CDR2 are LGHNA and YNFKEQ. V lost 4 bases to trimming and J lost 2 bases; unmatched junction nucleotides: 14. The CDR3 runs 19 residues. The CDR3 DNA is TGTGCCAGCAGCCCGACCTCTACCTCTAGCGGGAGGTACACAGATACGCAGTATTTT. This encodes CASSPTSTSSGRYTDTQYF.

V and J are TRBV28 and TRBJ1-2, with D tentatively TRBD1 (5 bases). The V end lost 4 bases, the J end lost 7 bases, and 13 bases lay between the germline ends. The CDR3 has 13 residues. The germline V gene has CDR1 MDHEN and CDR2 SYDVKM. CDR3 sequence: CASSSRPGGGYTF. The CDR3 bases are TGTGCCAGCAGTTCTAGACCCGGGGGTGGCTACACCTTC.

Comment on this clonotype: At one of its ends the junction is not consistent with the germline gene, which may arise from a read error. This rearrangement joins TRBV11-1 to TRBJ2-1; 9 bases align to TRBD2. The CDR3 length is 17 residues. Germline assignment: CDR1 SGHAT and CDR2 FQDESV (reference sequence). CDR3 residues: CARSLRDGGLAGNEQFF. CDR3 DNA: TGTGCCAGGAGCTTACGGGATGGGGGACTAGCCGGGAATGAGCAGTTCTTC. Supplemented by reference TRBV11-1 and TRBJ2-1, the full variable domain reads EAEVAQSPRYKITEKSQAVAFWCDPISGHATLYWYRQILGQGPELLVQFQDESVVDDSQLPKDRFSAERLKGVDSTLKIQPAELGDSAMYLCARSLRDGGLAGNEQFFGPGTRLTVL.

As to this clonotype: One junction end does not reproduce the germline sequence, and a read error may be involved. This chain uses TRBV12-3 or TRBV12-4 with TRBJ2-6; D assignment may be TRBD1 or TRBD2 (5 bases each). This CDR3 has 18 residues. As DNA, the CDR3 is TGTGCCAGCACCCCGAGGGACGGCGAATTCTCTGGGGCCAGCGTCCTGACTTTC. It specifies CASTPRDGEFSGASVLTF.

This clonotype was observed many times. The chain uses TRBV6-5 and TRBJ1-6; no reliable D call. In germline, CDR1 is MNHEY, CDR2 SVGAGI. The CDR3 consists of 14 residues. V was trimmed by 4 bases and J by 9 bases, leaving 13 bases between them. CDR3 coding DNA: TGTGCCAGCAGTTCGGATCTGCTGGGTTCACCCCTCCACTTT. Translation gives CASSSDLLGSPLHF.

Points on this clonotype: This may come from a read error, since a much larger clone is one base off. This chain connects TRBV12-3 or TRBV12-4 to TRBJ2-3; D could derive from TRBD1 or TRBD2 (5 bases each). The CDR3 runs to 13 residues. With 5 bases removed from V and 5 bases from J, the gap between germline ends came to 11 bases. As DNA, the CDR3 is TGTGCCAGCAGTCCAGGGAGACGAGATACGCAGTATTTT. It codes for CASSPGRRDTQYF.

The chain is built from TRBV25-1 and TRBJ2-7; D gene ambiguous. The germline V and J ends were trimmed by 6 bases and 2 bases, with 5 bases remaining between them. This CDR3 is 11 amino acids long. Germline V gene lookup returns CDR1 MGHDK and CDR2 SYGVNS. The CDR3 region is CASRRTYEQYF. Written as DNA, the CDR3 is TGTGCCAGCAGGCGGACCTACGAGCAGTACTTC.

This clonotype was found many times. The chain couples TRBV5-4 to TRBJ2-5, with 7 bases matching TRBD1. CDR1 and CDR2 (germline): SGHNT, YYREEE (reference sequence). This CDR3 has 14 residues. V was pared by 3 bases and J by 3 bases, with 5 bases of the junction left unmatched. The CDR3 sequence is CASSWGGQEETQYF. The CDR3 DNA is TGTGCCAGCAGCTGGGGCGGACAGGAAGAGACCCAGTACTTC.